The 10 T cell receptor beta chains listed next were all sequenced from one sample in a study of Ad26.COV2.S vaccination and SARS-CoV-2 variants. The table came from immunoSEQ multiplex PCR; TCRdb's copy has only in-frame clones and leaves some out. The data hold about 350,000 clones, with around 90% observed a single time. Regarding treatment: 15 to 20 received Ad26.COV2.S at low or high dose, single or two shots; several received placebo; per-sample allocation not given. Repertoires come from day 63 after the first vaccine or placebo injection. Here the sequenced sample was peripheral blood, taken in a trial of Ad26.COV2.S vaccine versus placebo. The receptors were gathered from a person aged 18 to 59 who received the Ad26.COV2.S COVID-19 vaccine or a placebo.

V and J are TRBV13 and TRBJ1-2, with D hard to call. The V gene's germline CDR1 is PRHDT and CDR2 FYEKMQ (reference sequence). The V gene lost 1 base and the J gene lost 5 bases, with 8 bases spanning the gap. The CDR3 spans 13 residues. CDR3 in amino acids: CASSLVLGYGYTF. CDR3 sequence (DNA): TGTGCCAGCAGCTTAGTTTTAGGGTATGGCTACACCTTC.

The gene calls are TRBV12-3 or TRBV12-4 and TRBJ2-7; D is perhaps TRBD2 (5 bases). The CDR3 contains 12 residues. Trimming shortened V by 3 bases and J by 3 bases, and 6 bases separated the two germline ends. The CDR3 region is CASSFAGYEQYF. DNA of the CDR3: TGTGCCAGCAGTTTCGCGGGCTACGAGCAGTACTTC.

The rearrangement links TRBV5-4 to TRBJ1-1, with D perhaps matching TRBD1 (6 bases). The CDR3 is 16 amino acids. Trimming took off 0 bases at V and 3 bases at J, with 15 bases between the two ends. Germline V CDR1 and CDR2: SGHNT, YYREEE (reference sequence). CDR3 in amino acids: CASSLDGGERYTEAFF. In nucleotides, the CDR3 is TGTGCCAGCAGCTTGGATGGGGGCGAGAGGTACACTGAAGCTTTCTTT.

The chain joins TRBV28 to TRBJ2-2, with 7 bases aligning to TRBD1. Germline CDR1 reads MDHEN; CDR2 reads SYDVKM. Trimming cost V 6 bases and J 3 bases; bases outside gene matches: 7. The CDR3 extends over 15 amino acids. The chain's CDR3 is CASRTGQSYTGELFF. The CDR3 nucleotides are TGTGCCAGCAGAACGGGACAGAGTTACACCGGGGAGCTGTTTTTT.

CDR3 sequence reads: CASSLGDPAHGYTF. CDR3 coding DNA: TGTGCCAGCTCCCTGGGGGACCCGGCGCATGGCTACACCTTC. This chain uses TRBV18 with TRBJ1-2, with a weak D call TRBD1 (5 bases). The CDR3 consists of 14 residues. Germline V gene data show CDR1 as KGHSH and CDR2 as LQKENI. Trimming stripped 6 bases from V and 6 bases from J, with 17 bases between.

This rearrangement joins TRBV9 to TRBJ1-2; maybe TRBD1 (6 bases). The CDR3 is 15 amino acids. Germline lookup yields CDR1 SGDLS and CDR2 YYNGEE. Between the trimmed V and J ends, which lost 4 bases and 8 bases, there was a span of 21 bases. CDR3 DNA: TGTGCCAGCAGCCTCCAGACAGGATGGGTAGTGGGCTACACCTTC. This gives the protein CASSLQTGWVVGYTF.

The rearrangement uses TRBV19 and TRBJ1-5; no clear D. CDR3 length equals 15 residues. V was clipped by 4 bases and J by 11 bases, with 21 bases between them. Germline loops: CDR1 LNHDA, CDR2 SQIVND (reference sequence). CDR3 sequence (DNA): TGTGCCAGTAGTACCTCCGGCGGACGGTTGGTGTCCCAGCATTTT. This translates into CASSTSGGRLVSQHF.

On this clone: Other DNA sequences in the same sample also yield this CDR3. The rearrangement joins TRBV29-1 to TRBJ1-1; possible D gene TRBD1, 5 bases. Germline values: CDR1 SQVTM, CDR2 ANQGSEA. V shed 6 bases and J shed 3 bases, with 11 bases lying between them. This CDR3 is 12 amino acids long. CDR3: CSVGGGDTEAFF. The CDR3 region has the DNA TGCAGCGTGGGGGGAGGGGACACTGAAGCTTTCTTT.

The rearrangement links TRBV5-5 to TRBJ1-3; D not certain. This CDR3 region has 16 residues. Germline V gives CDR1 SGHKS, CDR2 YYEKEE (reference sequence). Trimming took off 1 base at V and 0 bases at J, with 11 bases between the two ends. The CDR3 nucleotides read TGTGCCAGCAGCTTGTACGGCAGCAGCTCTGGAAACACCATATATTTT. Its protein product is CASSLYGSSSGNTIYF.

The rearrangement links TRBV3-1 (or the pseudogene TRBV3-2) to TRBJ2-1; tentatively, D is TRBD2 (5 bases). The CDR3 is 14 residues long. In germline, CDR1 is LGHDT, CDR2 YNNKEL (reference sequence). Between the trimmed V and J ends, which lost 3 bases and 7 bases, there was a span of 13 bases. CDR3 loop: CASSHPGMVNEQFF. The CDR3 DNA sequence: TGTGCCAGCAGCCATCCGGGGATGGTAAATGAGCAGTTCTTC.